A single sample is the source of the 9 T cell receptor beta chains below, sequenced in a study of cytomegalovirus exposure and HLA in healthy donors. The PCR was carried out with 60 Vbeta primers and 13 Jbeta primers. Clones were sequenced by immunoSEQ multiplex PCR, and TCRdb holds only the in-frame ones, with some missing. In the table there are more than 150,000 clones, about 80% of which are singletons. Sequencing input: PBMCs. The receptors derive from a woman in her 30s in good health and CMV-seronegative.

The chain uses TRBV11-2 and TRBJ1-1, with D possibly being TRBD1 (6 bases). The CDR3 spans 15 residues. Germline assignment: CDR1 SGHAT and CDR2 FQNNGV. The V end lost 8 bases, the J end lost 2 bases, and 18 bases lay between the germline ends. The CDR3 bases are TGTGCCAGCGGCGTAAGGACAGTCCCAAACACTGAAGCTTTCTTT. It is translated as CASGVRTVPNTEAFF.

The CDR3 loop is CASSERTGGGYTF. In nucleotides, the CDR3 is TGTGCCAGCAGTGAGAGGACAGGTGGTGGCTACACCTTC. The chain uses TRBV2 and TRBJ1-2, with TRBD1 matching over 7 bases. The V and J ends lost 3 bases and 7 bases, in that order; junction bases with no gene match: 5. The CDR3 is made up of 13 amino acids. Germline V gene sequence: CDR1 SNHLY, CDR2 FYNNEI.

The V call is TRBV28, the J call TRBJ1-2; no reliable D call. V was trimmed by 6 bases and J by 2 bases, leaving 10 bases between them. Germline-derived CDR1 and CDR2 are MDHEN and SYDVKM. This CDR3 contains 13 residues. CDR3 nucleotide sequence: TGTGCCAGCAGGTCTTCGGTAAACTATGGCTACACCTTC. Residues: CASRSSVNYGYTF.

This chain uses TRBV28 with TRBJ2-7; D possibly corresponds to TRBD2 (6 bases). Germline loops: CDR1 MDHEN, CDR2 SYDVKM. V lost 1 base and J 0 bases, leaving 13 bases between the germline ends. This CDR3 is 16 amino acids long. The chain's CDR3 is CASSLLGGASSYEQYF. Written as DNA, the CDR3 is TGTGCCAGCAGTTTATTGGGAGGTGCCAGCTCCTACGAGCAGTACTTC.

The rearrangement joins TRBV4-2 to TRBJ2-5; 10 bases align to TRBD2. With V trimmed by 1 base and J by 2 bases, 10 bases remained unmatched. Looked up from germline, CDR1 is LGHNA and CDR2 is YNFKEQ. The CDR3 length is 18 residues. In nucleotides, the CDR3 is TGTGCCAGCAGCCAAGCTAGGGGACTAGCGAGCTCACAAGAGACCCAGTACTTC. Translated: CASSQARGLASSQETQYF.

This clone has just a few counts. The chain is built from TRBV4-3 and TRBJ1-6, with TRBD1 as a possible D gene (6 bases). Germline-derived CDR1 and CDR2 are LGHNA and YSLEER. The CDR3 has 15 residues. Trimming stripped 1 base from V and 10 bases from J, with 14 bases between. CDR3 nucleotide sequence: TGCGCCAGCAGCCAAGGATCGGGGGGCAGGTCACCCCTCCACTTT. This encodes CASSQGSGGRSPLHF.

J is TRBJ1-6 and V is TRBV28; 9 bases line up with TRBD1. Germline V lookup: CDR1 MDHEN, CDR2 SYDVKM. This CDR3 comprises 17 residues. V lost 3 bases and J lost 0; bases outside the gene matches: 3. The CDR3 reads CASSLTGGSSYNSPLHF. CDR3 sequence (DNA): TGTGCCAGCAGTTTGACAGGGGGGAGCTCCTATAATTCACCCCTCCACTTT.

The chain has TRBV6-1 and TRBJ1-1, with a tentative D call TRBD1 (5 bases). Germline CDR1 is MNHNS and CDR2 is SASEGT. Trimming took 10 bases from V and 4 from J, leaving 19 bases between them. This CDR3 is built from 14 residues. The chain's CDR3 is CAILGRGGSTEAFF. The DNA for the CDR3 is TGTGCCATACTTGGTCGGGGGGGTAGCACTGAAGCTTTCTTT.

The rearrangement joins TRBV7-9 to TRBJ1-6; D is perhaps TRBD1 (5 bases). Trimming removed 5 bases at V and 6 bases at J, with 11 bases between. The CDR3 is made up of 14 amino acids. CDR1 and CDR2 from the germline V gene are SEHNR and FQNEAQ (reference sequence). The CDR3 reads CASSPQGTNSPLHF. The CDR3 nucleotides are TGTGCCAGCAGCCCCCAGGGAACTAATTCACCCCTCCACTTT.